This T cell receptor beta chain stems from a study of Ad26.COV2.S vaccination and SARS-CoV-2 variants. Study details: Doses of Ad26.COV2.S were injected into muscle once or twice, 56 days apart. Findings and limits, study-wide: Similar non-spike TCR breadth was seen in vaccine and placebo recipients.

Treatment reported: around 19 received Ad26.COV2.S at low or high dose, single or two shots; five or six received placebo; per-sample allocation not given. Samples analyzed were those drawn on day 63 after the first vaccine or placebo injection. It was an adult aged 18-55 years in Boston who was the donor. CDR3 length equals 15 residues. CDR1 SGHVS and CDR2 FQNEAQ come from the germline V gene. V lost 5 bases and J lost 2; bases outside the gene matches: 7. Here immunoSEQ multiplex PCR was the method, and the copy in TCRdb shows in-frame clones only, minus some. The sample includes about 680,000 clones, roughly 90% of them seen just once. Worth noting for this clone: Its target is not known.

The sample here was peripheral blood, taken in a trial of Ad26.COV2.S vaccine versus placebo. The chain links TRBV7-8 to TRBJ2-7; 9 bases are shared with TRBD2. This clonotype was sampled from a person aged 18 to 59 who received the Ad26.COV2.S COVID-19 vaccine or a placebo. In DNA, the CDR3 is TGTGCCAGCAGCCGGGAGACTAGCGGCGCCTACGAGCAGTACTTC. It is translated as CASSRETSGAYEQYF.